This TCR beta chain was retrieved from a study of vaccination and CD4 T cells after COVID-19. Germline-derived CDR1 and CDR2 are DFQATT and SNEGSKA (reference sequence). The CDR3 loop spans 14 amino acids. Cultured CD4+ T-cell DNA underwent Oncomine TCR Beta short-read sequencing. One entry per CDR3 protein, called by TCRdb with MiXCR from the PCR reads. The table lists about 15,000 distinct CDR3 sequences, approximately 50% of them singletons, with roughly 4.5% in the top ten. Regarding treatment: 10-day PBMC culture with coronavirus spike peptide pools or control peptides (ViraFEST assay). As regards this clonotype: What it binds is unknown.

This specimen consisted of CD4+ T cells from blood, cultured in vitro, obtained before SARS-CoV-2 vaccination. This receptor was obtained from a human donor who had recovered from COVID-19. The chain couples TRBV20-1 to TRBJ2-1, with 11 positions matching TRBD1. The end of the DNA fits TRBJ2-7 better, so the J call may be wrong. The CDR3: CSARPGTGGYEQYF. The CDR3 DNA reads TGCAGTGCTAGACCCGGGACAGGGGGGTACGAGCAGTACTTC.